This TCR beta chain was sequenced in a study of a mutant IDH1 vaccine in newly diagnosed glioma (dated by TCRdb to about 2021). Looking at the study overall: Vaccination started 4-6 weeks after radiotherapy alone, or was given together with temozolomide cycles in the groups whose treatment included chemotherapy. Of the roughly 34 treated patients, approximately 62% were male and about 38% were female, and the mean age was 40.4 years. Prior to enrollment, standard therapy consisting of radiotherapy alone, temozolomide alone, or radiochemotherapy with temozolomide had been administered to patients, with the combination being received by most patients. The week-35 safety follow-up took place at visit V12, and the week-47 end of study took place at visit V13. Six visits were used for peripheral blood collection: V03 (baseline), V05, V07, V10, V12 and V13. For exploratory analyses, approximately 25 treated patients had longitudinal TCRB deep sequencing done wherever samples were available.

The time point label for this specimen denotes: week 35, safety follow-up. Every vaccine dose consisted of 300 ug of a 20-mer mutant IDH1 peptide in Montanide, administered subcutaneously together with topical imiquimod. Eight vaccinations were administered to patients in weeks 1, 3, 5, 7, 11, 15, 19 and 23, corresponding to visits V03 through V10. Donors had newly diagnosed WHO grade 3 or 4 IDH1-mutant astrocytomas with loss of nuclear ATRX. The samples were drawn from NOA16, a multicentre, single-arm, open-label phase I trial in Germany that tested a mutant IDH1 peptide vaccine in humans for the first time. Genomic DNA for TCRB sequencing was extracted from EDTA blood using the DNeasy Blood and Tissue Kit. The research as a whole found: Vaccine-induced immune responses across multiple MHC alleles were detected in about 93% of patients. The authors noted that analyses of patient blood samples could not be reproduced because of sample limitations. Selection of PBMC samples for TCRB deep sequencing was based on availability. Pseudoprogression appeared unrelated to alterations in the top peripheral T cell clonotypes detected by TCRB sequencing.

Library creation used the immunoSEQ multiplex PCR assay. Rearranged TCR beta chain sequences were amplified using the hsTCRB Kit according to the manufacturer's protocol. An Illumina MiSeq was used to sequence the TCRB libraries. The paper's processing steps were these. The proprietary platform of the kit vendor was used for demultiplexing, trimming and gene mapping. TCRdb holds this immuneACCESS table with in-frame rearrangements only. Some clones are missing; in checked studies, unresolved V genes explain under half, and the rest has no known cause. V and J calls and clone size are given by that table; D and trimming were obtained from the DNA. Counted in this sample were over 60,000 clones; 75% to 85% of them appeared once. Less than 7% of the sample is taken by the ten largest. Points on this clone: Its specific antigen is unknown. Nothing much larger sits one base from this clone, and base qualities are not available.

Source: PBMCs, taken from a glioma patient whose treatment included an IDH1 peptide vaccine. This TCR was recovered from a man in his forties with glioma.

The bases are TGTGCCAGTGGGACTAGGGGCTACAATGAGCAGTTCTTC. Its product reads: CASGTRGYNEQFF. This receptor chain uses TRBV7-2 and TRBJ2-1; the junction holds 8 bases that match TRBD2. The germline V gene specifies SGHTA as CDR1 and FQGNSA as CDR2. The CDR3, cysteine through phenylalanine, is 13 amino acids long. CDR3 DNA only is kept here, 39 bases in frame from base 1. After removal of 9 bases from V and 3 bases from J, the junction retains 4 bases not matched to a gene.